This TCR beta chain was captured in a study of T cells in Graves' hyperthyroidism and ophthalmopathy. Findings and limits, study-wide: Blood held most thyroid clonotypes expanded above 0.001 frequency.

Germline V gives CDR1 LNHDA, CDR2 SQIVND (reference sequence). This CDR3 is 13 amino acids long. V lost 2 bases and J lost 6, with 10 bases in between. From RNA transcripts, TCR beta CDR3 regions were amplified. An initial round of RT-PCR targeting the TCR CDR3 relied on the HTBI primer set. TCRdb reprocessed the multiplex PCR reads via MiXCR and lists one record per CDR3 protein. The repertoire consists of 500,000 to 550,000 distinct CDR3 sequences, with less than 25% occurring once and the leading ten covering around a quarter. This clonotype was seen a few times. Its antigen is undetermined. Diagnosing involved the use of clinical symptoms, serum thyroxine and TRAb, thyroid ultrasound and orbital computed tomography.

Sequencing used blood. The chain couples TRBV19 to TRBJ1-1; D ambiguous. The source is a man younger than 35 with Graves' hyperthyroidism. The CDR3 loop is CASSITGSAEAFF. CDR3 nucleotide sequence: TGTGCCAGTAGTATAACCGGGAGCGCTGAAGCTTTCTTT. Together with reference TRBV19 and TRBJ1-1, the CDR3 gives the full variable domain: DGGITQSPKYLFRKEGQNVTLSCEQNLNHDAMYWYRQDPGQGLRLIYYSQIVNDFQKGDIAEGYSVSREKKESFPLTVTSAQKNPTAFYLCASSITGSAEAFFGQGTRLTVV.